This T cell receptor beta chain emerged from a study of Graves' ophthalmopathy and Graves' hyperthyroidism. The wider study: The study drew peripheral blood at initial diagnosis, before any treatment.

Beta-chain TCR CDR3 regions were amplified from RNA transcripts. RT-PCR in the first round used HTBI primers; a second-round multiplex PCR followed. A single record per CDR3 protein comes from TCRdb applying MiXCR to the multiplex PCR reads. The repertoire consists of about 660,000 distinct CDR3 sequences, with under 50% occurring once and the leading ten covering more than 2.5%. Findings and limits, study-wide: Prediction of ophthalmopathy progression reached around 71% sensitivity and 72% to 75% specificity. Thyroid clonotypes that were expanded above 0.001 frequency mostly also appeared in blood. Separation of ophthalmopathy from stable hyperthyroidism was achieved by a 13-signature model, at around 90% sensitivity and approximately 84% specificity.

A remark on this clonotype: Antigen: not known. Germline and junction disagree at one end, which may indicate a read error.

The sample was peripheral blood. The sequence was obtained from an adult man with Graves' ophthalmopathy.

The CDR3 DNA reads TGTGCCAGCAGTTACTCGGACCAACGATTATTC. As protein: CASSYSDQRLF. V is TRBV6-6 and J is TRBJ2-5; D ambiguous. The CDR3 covers 11 residues. The germline gives CDR1 MNHNY, CDR2 SVGAGI (reference sequence).